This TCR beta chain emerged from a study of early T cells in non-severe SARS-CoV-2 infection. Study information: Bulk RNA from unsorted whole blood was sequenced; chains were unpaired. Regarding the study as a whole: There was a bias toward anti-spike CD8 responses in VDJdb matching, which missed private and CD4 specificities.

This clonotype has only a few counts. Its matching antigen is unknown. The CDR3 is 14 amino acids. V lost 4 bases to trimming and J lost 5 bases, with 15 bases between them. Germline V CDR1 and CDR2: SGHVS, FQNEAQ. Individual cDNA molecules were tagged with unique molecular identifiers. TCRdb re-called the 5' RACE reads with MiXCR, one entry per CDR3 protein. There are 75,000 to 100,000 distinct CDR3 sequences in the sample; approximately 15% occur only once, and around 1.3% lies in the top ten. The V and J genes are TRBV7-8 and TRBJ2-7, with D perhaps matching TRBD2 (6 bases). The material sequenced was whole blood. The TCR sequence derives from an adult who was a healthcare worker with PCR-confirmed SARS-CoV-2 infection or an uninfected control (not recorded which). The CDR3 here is CASSSGTSGDEQYF. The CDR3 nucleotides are TGTGCCAGCAGCTCTGGGACTTCCGGCGACGAGCAGTACTTC.